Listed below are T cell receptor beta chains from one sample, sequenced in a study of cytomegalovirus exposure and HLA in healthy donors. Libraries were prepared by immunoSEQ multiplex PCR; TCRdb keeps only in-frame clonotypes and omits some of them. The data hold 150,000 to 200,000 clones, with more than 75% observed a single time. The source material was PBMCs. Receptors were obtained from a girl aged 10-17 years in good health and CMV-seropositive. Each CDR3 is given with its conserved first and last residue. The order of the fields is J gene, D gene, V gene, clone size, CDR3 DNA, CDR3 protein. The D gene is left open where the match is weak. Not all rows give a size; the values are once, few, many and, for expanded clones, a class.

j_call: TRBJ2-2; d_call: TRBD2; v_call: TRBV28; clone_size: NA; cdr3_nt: TGTGCCAGCAGTTACTTTGGACTAGACGGCGGGGAGCTGTTTTTT; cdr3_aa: CASSYFGLDGGELFF
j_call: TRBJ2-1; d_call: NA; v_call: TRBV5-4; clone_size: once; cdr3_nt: TGTGCCAGCAGGACCGACACCCTTCGGCGTGACAATGAGCAGTTCTTC; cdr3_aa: CASRTDTLRRDNEQFF
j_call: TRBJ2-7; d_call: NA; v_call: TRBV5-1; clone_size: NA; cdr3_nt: TGCGCCAGCAGCTTGGGTCCAGGGTCGGGCGAGCAGTACTTC; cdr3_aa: CASSLGPGSGEQYF
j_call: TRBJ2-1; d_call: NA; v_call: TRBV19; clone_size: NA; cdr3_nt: TGTGCCAGTAGTCTGATCTTTGAAGGGTGGCGGGGCAATGAGCAGTTCTTC; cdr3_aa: CASSLIFEGWRGNEQFF
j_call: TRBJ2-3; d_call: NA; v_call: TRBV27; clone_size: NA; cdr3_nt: TGTGCCAGCAGTTCGGGTTTACGGACAGATACGCAGTATTTT; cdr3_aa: CASSSGLRTDTQYF
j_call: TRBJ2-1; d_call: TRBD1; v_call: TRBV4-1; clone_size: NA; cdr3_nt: TGCGCCAGCAGCCAACTTCTCAGGGGGCTTACCAATGAGCAGTTCTTC; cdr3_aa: CASSQLLRGLTNEQFF
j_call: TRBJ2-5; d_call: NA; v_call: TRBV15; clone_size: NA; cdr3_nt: TGTGCCACCAGCAGAGATGCAGGGCAAGAGACCCAGTACTTC; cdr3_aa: CATSRDAGQETQYF
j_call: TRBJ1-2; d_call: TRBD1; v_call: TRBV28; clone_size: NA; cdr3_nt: TGTGCCAGCCACCACACCACAGGGGGGTATGGCTACACCTTC; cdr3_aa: CASHHTTGGYGYTF
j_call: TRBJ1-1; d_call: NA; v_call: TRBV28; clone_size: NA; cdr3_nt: TGTGCCAGTGGGGGGGGCGTGGGCACTGAAGCTTTCTTT; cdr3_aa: CASGGGVGTEAFF
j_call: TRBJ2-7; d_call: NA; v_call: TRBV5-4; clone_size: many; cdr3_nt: TGTGCCAGCAGCTTGAGTAGGGGCGAGCAGTACTTC; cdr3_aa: CASSLSRGEQYF
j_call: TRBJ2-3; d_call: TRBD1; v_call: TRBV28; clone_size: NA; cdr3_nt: TGTGCCAGCAACAGGGGGCCTGATACGCAGTATTTT; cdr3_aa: CASNRGPDTQYF
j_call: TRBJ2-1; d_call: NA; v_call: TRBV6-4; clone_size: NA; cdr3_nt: NA; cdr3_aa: CASSTSGESSYNEQFF
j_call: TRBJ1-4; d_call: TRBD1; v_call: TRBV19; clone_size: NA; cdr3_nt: TGTGCCAGTAGTCCAGACCGTTGGGACAGAGAAAAACTGTTTTTT; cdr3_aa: CASSPDRWDREKLFF
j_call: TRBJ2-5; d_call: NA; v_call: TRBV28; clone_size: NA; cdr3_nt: TGTGCCAGCAGTCTGCCTCGGGACAATCAAGAGACCCAGTACTTC; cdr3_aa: CASSLPRDNQETQYF
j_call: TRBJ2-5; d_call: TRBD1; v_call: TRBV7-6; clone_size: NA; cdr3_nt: TGTGCCAGCAGCCCGGGGACAGGGGACGGAGGCCCTCGGGAGACCCAGTACTTC; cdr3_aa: CASSPGTGDGGPRETQYF
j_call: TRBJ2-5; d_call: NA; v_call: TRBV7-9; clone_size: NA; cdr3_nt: TGTGCCAGCAGCTTGTCGGGGAGGCAAGAGACCCAGTACTTC; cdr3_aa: CASSLSGRQETQYF
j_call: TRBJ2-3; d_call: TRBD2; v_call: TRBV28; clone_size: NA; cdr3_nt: TGTGCCAGCAGCCCGGGGCGGGGGGAAAGCACAGATACGCAGTATTTT; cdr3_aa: CASSPGRGESTDTQYF
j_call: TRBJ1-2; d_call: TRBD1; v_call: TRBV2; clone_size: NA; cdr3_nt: TGTGCCAGCAGTGAAACGGGGCAGGGGACAGGGAATCGGGGCTACACCTTC; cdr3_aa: CASSETGQGTGNRGYTF
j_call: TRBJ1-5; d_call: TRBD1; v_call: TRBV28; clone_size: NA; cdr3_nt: TGTGCCAGCAGTTCTCCGAGGTCCGACAGGGGGGGACAGCCCCAGCATTTT; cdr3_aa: CASSSPRSDRGGQPQHF
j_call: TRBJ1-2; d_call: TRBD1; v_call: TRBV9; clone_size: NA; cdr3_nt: TGTGCCAGCAGCGTCGTACAGGGGGAGCCTAACTATGGCTACACCTTC; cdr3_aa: CASSVVQGEPNYGYTF
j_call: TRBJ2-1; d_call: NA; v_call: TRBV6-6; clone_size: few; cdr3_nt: TGTGCCAGCAGTTACGAGCGGGATGAGCAGTTCTTC; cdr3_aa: CASSYERDEQFF
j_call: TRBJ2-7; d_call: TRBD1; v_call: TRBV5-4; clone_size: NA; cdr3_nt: TGTGCCAGCAACGCCGGGACAGCAACCTACGAGCAGTACTTC; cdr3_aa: CASNAGTATYEQYF
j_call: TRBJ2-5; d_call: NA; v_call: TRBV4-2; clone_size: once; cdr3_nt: TGTGCCAGCAGCCAAGCTCGACAGACCCAAGAGACCCAGTACTTC; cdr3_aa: CASSQARQTQETQYF
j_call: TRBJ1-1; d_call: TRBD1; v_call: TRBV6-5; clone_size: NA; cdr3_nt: TGTGCCAGCAGGAGGGGGCGGGACACTGAAGCTTTCTTT; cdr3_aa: CASRRGRDTEAFF
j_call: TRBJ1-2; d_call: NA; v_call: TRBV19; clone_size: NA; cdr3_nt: TGTGCCAGTAGGATTCCAGGGAAGGGGGGCTACACCTTC; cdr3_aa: CASRIPGKGGYTF
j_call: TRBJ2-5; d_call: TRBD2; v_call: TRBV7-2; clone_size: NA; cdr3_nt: TGTGCCAGCAGCACGGGACTAGCGGGGTTCCAAGAGACCCAGTACTTC; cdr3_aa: CASSTGLAGFQETQYF
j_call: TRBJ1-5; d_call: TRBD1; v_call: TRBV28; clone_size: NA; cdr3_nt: TGTGCCAGCAGCTGGGGACAGGGGTACCAGCCCCAGCATTTT; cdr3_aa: CASSWGQGYQPQHF
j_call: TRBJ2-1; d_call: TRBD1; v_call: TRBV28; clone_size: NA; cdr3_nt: TGTGCCAGCAGCCCCACCCCTGGACAGGGGGCGCGGCTAGGAGTGTTCTTC; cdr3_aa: CASSPTPGQGARLGVFF
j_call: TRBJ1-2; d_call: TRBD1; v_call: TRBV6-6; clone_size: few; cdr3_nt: TGTGCCAGCAGTTACACAGGGGATGGCTACACCTTC; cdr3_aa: CASSYTGDGYTF
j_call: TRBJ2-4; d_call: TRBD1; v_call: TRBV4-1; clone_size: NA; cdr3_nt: TGCGCCAGCAGCGCTAGGACAGGGGGGAAAAACATTCAGTACTTC; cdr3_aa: CASSARTGGKNIQYF
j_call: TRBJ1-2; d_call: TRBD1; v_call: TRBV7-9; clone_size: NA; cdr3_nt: TGTGCCAGCAGTGGGCGGGGGACGTTGGACAGGGGTAACTATGGCTACACCTTC; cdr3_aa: CASSGRGTLDRGNYGYTF
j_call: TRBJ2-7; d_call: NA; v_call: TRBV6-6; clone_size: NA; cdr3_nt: TGTGCCAGCAGAACCGCCGAGTCAAGCTCCTACGAGCAGTACTTC; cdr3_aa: CASRTAESSSYEQYF
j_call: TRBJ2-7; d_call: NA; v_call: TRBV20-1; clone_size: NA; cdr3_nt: TGCAGTGCCGGGGAAAGCTACGAGCAGTACTTC; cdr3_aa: CSAGESYEQYF
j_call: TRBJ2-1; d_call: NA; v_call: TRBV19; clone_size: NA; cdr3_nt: TGTGCCAGTACCTCTGACGGGACATTCTACAATGAGCAGTTCTTC; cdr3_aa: CASTSDGTFYNEQFF
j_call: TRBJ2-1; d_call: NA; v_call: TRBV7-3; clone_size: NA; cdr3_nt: TGTGCCAGCAGCTTAACGACGGAGAATGAGCAGTTCTTC; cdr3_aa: CASSLTTENEQFF
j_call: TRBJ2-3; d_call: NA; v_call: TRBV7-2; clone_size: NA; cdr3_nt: TGTGCCAGCAGCCCCTCGCGGGGATGGGATACGCAGTATTTT; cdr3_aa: CASSPSRGWDTQYF
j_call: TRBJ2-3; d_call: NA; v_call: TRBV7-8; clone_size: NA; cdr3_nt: TGTGCCAGCAGCTCCTATTTGTATAGCACAGATACGCAGTATTTT; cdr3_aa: CASSSYLYSTDTQYF
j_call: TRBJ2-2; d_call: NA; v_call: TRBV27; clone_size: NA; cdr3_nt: TGTGCCAGCAGTTTGCGTAGGGGGTGGACCGGGGAGCTGTTTTTT; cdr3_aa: CASSLRRGWTGELFF
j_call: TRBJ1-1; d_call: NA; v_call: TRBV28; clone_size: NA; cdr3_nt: TGTGCCAGCAGAGAACTAACAGGGTACACTGAAGCTTTCTTT; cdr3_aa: CASRELTGYTEAFF
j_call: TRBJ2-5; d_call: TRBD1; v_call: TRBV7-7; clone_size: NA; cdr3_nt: TGTGCTAGCAGTCGACAGGGCGGAGAGACCCAGTACTTC; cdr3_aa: CASSRQGGETQYF
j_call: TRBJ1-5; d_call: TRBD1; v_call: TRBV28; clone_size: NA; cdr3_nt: TGTGCCAGCAGACAGCACACAGGGGGCAATCAGCCCCAGCATTTT; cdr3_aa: CASRQHTGGNQPQHF
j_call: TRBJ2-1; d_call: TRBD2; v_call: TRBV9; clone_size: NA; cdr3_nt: TGTGCCAGCAGCGGAATTAGCGGGGGGTTCAATGAGCAGTTCTTC; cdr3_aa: CASSGISGGFNEQFF
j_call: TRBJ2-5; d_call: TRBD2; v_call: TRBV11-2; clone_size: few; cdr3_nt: TGTGCCAGCAGCTTAGATAATACAAGCGGGGGGCTCACGGAGACCCAGTACTTC; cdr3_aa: CASSLDNTSGGLTETQYF
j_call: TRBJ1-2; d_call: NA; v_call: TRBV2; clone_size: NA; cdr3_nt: TGTGCCAGCAGTGGCGGGGCAGGGAACTATGGCTACACCTTC; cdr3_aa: CASSGGAGNYGYTF
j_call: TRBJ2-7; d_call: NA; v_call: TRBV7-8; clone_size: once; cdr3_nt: TGTGCCAGCAGCTTAGAGAGCTCCTACGAGCAGTACTTC; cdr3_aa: CASSLESSYEQYF
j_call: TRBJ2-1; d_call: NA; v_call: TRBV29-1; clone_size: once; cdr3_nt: TGCAGCGTAGGAGGGTTCAATGAGCAGTTCTTC; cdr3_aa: CSVGGFNEQFF